This record looks at one T cell receptor beta chain sequence and its context. Sequencing used immunoSEQ multiplex PCR; TCRdb keeps in-frame clones, though not all of them. Of around 50,000 clones listed, about 96% are singletons. These data originate in a study of technical replicates of blood from a handful of donors. Germline V gives CDR1 SEHNR, CDR2 FQNEAQ (reference sequence). Trimming cost V 1 base and J 0 bases, with 16 bases left between them. CDR3 size: 18 residues. The sequenced sample was T cells isolated from PBMCs. The chain has TRBV7-9 and TRBJ1-3, with a possible D match to TRBD1 (5 bases). This sequence originates from a human donor in good health. CDR3 in amino acids: CASSLGIFGGPSGNTIYF. Here the CDR3 DNA reads TGTGCCAGCAGCTTAGGGATCTTCGGGGGTCCCTCTGGAAACACCATATATTTT.